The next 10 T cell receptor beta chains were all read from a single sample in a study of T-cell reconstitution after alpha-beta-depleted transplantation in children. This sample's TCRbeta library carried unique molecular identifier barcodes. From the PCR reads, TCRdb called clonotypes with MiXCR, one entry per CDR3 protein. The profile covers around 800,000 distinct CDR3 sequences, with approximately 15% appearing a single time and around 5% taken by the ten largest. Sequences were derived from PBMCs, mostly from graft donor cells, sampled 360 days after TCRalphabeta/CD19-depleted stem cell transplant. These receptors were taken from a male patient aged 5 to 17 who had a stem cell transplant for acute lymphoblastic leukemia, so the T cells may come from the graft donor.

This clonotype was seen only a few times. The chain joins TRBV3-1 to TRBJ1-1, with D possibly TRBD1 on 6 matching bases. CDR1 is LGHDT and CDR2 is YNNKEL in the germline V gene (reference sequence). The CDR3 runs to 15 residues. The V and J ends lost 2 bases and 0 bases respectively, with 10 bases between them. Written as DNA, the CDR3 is TGTGCCAGCAGCCAACGAAGGACAGTGAACACTGAAGCTTTCTTT. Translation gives CASSQRRTVNTEAFF.

CDR3 bases: TGTGCCAGCAGCTCCCTCCAGCGGATCTACAATGAGCAGTTCTTC. This gives the protein CASSSLQRIYNEQFF. The J gene is TRBJ2-1, the V gene TRBV11-2; a possible D gene is TRBD2 (5 bases). V dropped 4 bases and J dropped 3 bases, with 13 bases sitting between them. The length of the CDR3 is 15 residues. Germline V CDR1 and CDR2: SGHAT, FQNNGV.

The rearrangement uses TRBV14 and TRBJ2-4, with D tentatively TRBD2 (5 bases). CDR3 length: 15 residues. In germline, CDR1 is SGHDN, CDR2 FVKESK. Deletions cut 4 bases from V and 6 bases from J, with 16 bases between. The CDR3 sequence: CASSLGVREGNIQYF. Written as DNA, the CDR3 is TGTGCCAGCAGCCTCGGGGTGAGGGAAGGAAACATTCAGTACTTC.

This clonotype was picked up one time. The CDR3 coding sequence is TGTGCCAGTAGCCGCACCGGGACAGGGGAAATGAACTATGGCTACACCTTC. Its translation is CASSRTGTGEMNYGYTF. This sequence joins TRBV19 and TRBJ1-2; TRBD1 aligns across 10 bases. V shed 6 bases, J shed 2 bases, and the junction held 12 bases outside the gene matches. This CDR3 contains 17 residues. Germline values: CDR1 LNHDA, CDR2 SQIVND (reference sequence).

The CDR3 sequence: CATELGPINNEQFF. As DNA, the CDR3 is TGTGCCACCGAATTGGGCCCAATAAACAATGAGCAGTTCTTC. The chain recombines TRBV15 with TRBJ2-1; D is unclear. The CDR3 sequence is 14 residues long. Trimming shortened V by 8 bases and J by 5 bases, and 16 bases separated the two germline ends. Germline V gene data show CDR1 as LNHNV and CDR2 as YYDKDF (reference sequence).

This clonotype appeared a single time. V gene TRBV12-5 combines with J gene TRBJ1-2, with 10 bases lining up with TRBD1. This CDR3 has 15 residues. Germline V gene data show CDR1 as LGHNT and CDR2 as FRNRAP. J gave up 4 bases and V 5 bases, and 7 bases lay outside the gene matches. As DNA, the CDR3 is TGTGCTAGTGGTGCCGTAGACAGGGGGCTCTATGGCTACACCTTC. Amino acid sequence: CASGAVDRGLYGYTF. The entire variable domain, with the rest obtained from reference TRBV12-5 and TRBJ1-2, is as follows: DARVTQTPRHKVTEMGQEVTMRCQPILGHNTVFWYRQTMMQGLELLAYFRNRAPLDDSGMPKDRFSAEMPDATLATLKIQPSEPRDSAVYFCASGAVDRGLYGYTFGSGTRLTVV.

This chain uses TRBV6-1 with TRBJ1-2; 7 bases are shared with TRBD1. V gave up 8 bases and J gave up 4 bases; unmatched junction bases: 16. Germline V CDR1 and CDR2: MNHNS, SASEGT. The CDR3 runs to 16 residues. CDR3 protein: CASGGPGQSKGYGYTF. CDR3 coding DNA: TGTGCCAGCGGGGGACCGGGACAGTCTAAGGGCTATGGCTACACCTTC.

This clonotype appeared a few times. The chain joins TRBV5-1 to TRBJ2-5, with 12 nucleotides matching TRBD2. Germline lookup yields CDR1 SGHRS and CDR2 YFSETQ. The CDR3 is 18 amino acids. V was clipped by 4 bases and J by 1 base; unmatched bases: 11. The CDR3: CASSVGLAGTYFQETQYF. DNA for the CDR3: TGCGCCAGCAGCGTCGGACTAGCGGGGACTTACTTCCAAGAGACCCAGTACTTC.

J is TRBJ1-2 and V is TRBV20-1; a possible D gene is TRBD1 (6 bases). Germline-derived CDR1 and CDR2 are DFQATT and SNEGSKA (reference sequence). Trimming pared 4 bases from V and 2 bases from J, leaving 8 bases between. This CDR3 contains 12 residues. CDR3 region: CSAIRGNYGYTF. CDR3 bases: TGCAGTGCTATCAGGGGAAACTATGGCTACACCTTC.

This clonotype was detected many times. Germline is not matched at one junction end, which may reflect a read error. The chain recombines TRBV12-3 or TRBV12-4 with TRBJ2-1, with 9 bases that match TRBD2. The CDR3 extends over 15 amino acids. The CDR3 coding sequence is TGTGCCAGCAGTGTAGCGGGAGCGGGCATAAGTGAGCAGTTCTTC. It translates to CASSVAGAGISEQFF.